The clone carrying this T cell receptor beta chain occurred a few times. The antigen remains undetermined. This sample is drawn from a study of T-cell reconstitution after alpha-beta-depleted transplantation in children. Unique molecular identifiers tagged the TCRbeta library. TCRdb ran MiXCR on the PCR reads and lists one entry per CDR3 protein. Among about 200,000 distinct CDR3 sequences listed, 6.6% were seen once. Regarding the study as a whole: Certain patients had high TCRbeta diversity at day 60, and it came from recipient T cells and thymic progenitors that survived. Reportedly, roughly two months post-transplant, alpha-beta T cells arose from several hundred expanded graft clones. Counts and diversity of T cells one year after transplant came mostly from newly produced T cells.

The CDR3 has 14 amino acids. Unmatched junction bases numbered 3, after V lost 6 bases and J lost 4 bases. This sequence joins TRBV12-3 or TRBV12-4 and TRBJ2-5; 12 bases are a match to TRBD1. The sequence was collected from a boy younger than 10 with acute lymphoblastic leukemia, due to receive a stem cell transplant. This specimen consisted of PBMCs, obtained before TCRalphabeta/CD19-depleted stem cell transplant. As DNA, the CDR3 is TGTGCCAGCAGGCGGGGACAGGGGGCAGAGACCCAGTACTTC. This encodes CASRRGQGAETQYF.